Listed below are T cell receptor beta chains from one sample, sequenced in a study of vaccination and CD4 T cells after COVID-19. Each CDR3 protein gets one entry after TCRdb re-called the PCR reads with MiXCR. The table lists about 15,000 distinct CDR3 sequences, 73% of them singletons, with approximately 11% in the top ten. The antigens for these receptors are not known. The material sequenced was CD4+ T cells from blood, cultured in vitro. Receptor source: a human donor who had recovered from COVID-19. Both conserved end residues are part of each CDR3. The D gene is left open where the match is weak. The size field is filled for only some rows; it gives once, few, many or a size class.

clone_size	j_call	v_call	d_call	cdr3_nt	cdr3_aa
NA	TRBJ1-6	TRBV6-4	TRBD1	TGTGCCAGCAGTCGCGGTGGGGACAGGATCGACAAATTTGATAATTCACCCCTCCACTTT	CASSRGGDRIDKFDNSPLHF
NA	TRBJ1-2	TRBV5-1	NA	TGCGCCAGCAGCTTGAGAGCAGACACCAACTATGGCTACACCTTC	CASSLRADTNYGYTF
NA	TRBJ2-7	TRBV6-2/TRBV6-3	NA	TGTGCCAGCAGTTACCGAGGCCAAGGAGGGTCCTACGAGCAGTACTTC	CASSYRGQGGSYEQYF
NA	TRBJ2-7	TRBV7-2	NA	TGTGCCAGCAGCTTAGGGCGACTAACAGGCGAGCAGTACTTC	CASSLGRLTGEQYF
NA	TRBJ1-5	TRBV12-3/TRBV12-4	TRBD1	TGTGCCAGCAGCGGCAGACAGGGGAGCAATCAGCCCCAGCATTTT	CASSGRQGSNQPQHF
NA	TRBJ2-7	TRBV28	TRBD1	TGTGCCAGCAGAGATCAACCGGGACAGGGTTTGCCCTACGAGCAGTACTTC	CASRDQPGQGLPYEQYF
NA	TRBJ1-1	TRBV20-1	NA	TGCAGTGCTAGAGGGACCAGGCCTTTCTTT	CSARGTRPFF
NA	TRBJ2-1	TRBV7-2	NA	TGTGCCAGCAGCTACTACAATGAGCAGTTCTTC	CASSYYNEQFF
NA	TRBJ2-7	TRBV21-1	NA	TGTGCCAGCAGCATCCCTCTCGAGCAGTACTTC	CASSIPLEQYF
NA	TRBJ2-5	TRBV25-1	TRBD1	TGTGCCAGCAGTGGGTCCGGGACAGGGAAAGAGACCCAGTACTTC	CASSGSGTGKETQYF
few	TRBJ1-6	TRBV6-1	TRBD1	TGTGCCAGCAGTATCAAACCGGGACAGGTCACCTATAATTCACCCCTCCACTTT	CASSIKPGQVTYNSPLHF
NA	TRBJ1-2	TRBV7-3	NA	TGTGCCAGCAGCTCCCTCAGGGTAGACTATGGCTACACCTTC	CASSSLRVDYGYTF
NA	TRBJ1-5	TRBV20-1	TRBD1	TGCAGTGCTAGTAAGGACAGGCGTCCTCAGCCCCAGCATTTT	CSASKDRRPQPQHF
NA	TRBJ1-5	TRBV7-2	NA	TGTGCCAGCAGCTTAGGGGTTGGGCCCCAGCATTTT	CASSLGVGPQHF
NA	TRBJ2-1	TRBV15	NA	TGTGCCACCAGCAGACCCTCAACAGGGTTTTCGAATGAGCAGTTCTTC	CATSRPSTGFSNEQFF
NA	TRBJ2-1	TRBV20-1	NA	TGCAGTGCTAGAGCCCAGAGACCCCTCTCCTACAATGAGCAGTTCTTC	CSARAQRPLSYNEQFF